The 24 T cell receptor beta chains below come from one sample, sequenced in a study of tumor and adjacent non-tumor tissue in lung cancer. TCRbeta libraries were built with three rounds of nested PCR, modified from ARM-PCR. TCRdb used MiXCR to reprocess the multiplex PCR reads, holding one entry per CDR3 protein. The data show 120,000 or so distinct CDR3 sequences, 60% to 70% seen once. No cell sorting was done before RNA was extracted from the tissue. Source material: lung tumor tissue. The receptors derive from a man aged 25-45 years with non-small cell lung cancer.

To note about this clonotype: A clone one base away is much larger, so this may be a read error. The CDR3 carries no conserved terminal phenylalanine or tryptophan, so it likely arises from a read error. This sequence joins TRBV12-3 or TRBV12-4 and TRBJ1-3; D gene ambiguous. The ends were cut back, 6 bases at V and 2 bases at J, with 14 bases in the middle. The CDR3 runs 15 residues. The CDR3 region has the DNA TGTGCCAGCAGCTCCCTGGCGGGAGCTGGAAACACCATATATTCT. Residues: CASSSLAGAGNTIYS.

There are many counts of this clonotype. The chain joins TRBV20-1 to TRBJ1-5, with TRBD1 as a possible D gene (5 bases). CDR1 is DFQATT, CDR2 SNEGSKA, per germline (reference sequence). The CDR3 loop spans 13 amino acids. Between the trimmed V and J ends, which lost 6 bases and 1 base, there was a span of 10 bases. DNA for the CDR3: TGCAGTGCAAGCCGGGACAGCAATCAGCCCCAGCATTTT. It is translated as CSASRDSNQPQHF.

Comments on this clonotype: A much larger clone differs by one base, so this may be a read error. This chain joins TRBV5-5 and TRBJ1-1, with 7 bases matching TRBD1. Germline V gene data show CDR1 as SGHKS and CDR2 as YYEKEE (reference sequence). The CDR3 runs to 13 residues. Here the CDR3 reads CARSWVQGTEAFF. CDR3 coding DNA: TGTGCCAGGAGCTGGGTACAGGGGACTGAAGCTTTCTTT.

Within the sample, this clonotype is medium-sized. The CDR3 region is CASSKTGLREKLFF. For the CDR3, the DNA is TGTGCCAGCAGTAAAACAGGGTTGCGTGAAAAACTGTTTTTT. V is TRBV6-5 and J is TRBJ1-4; tentatively, D is TRBD1 (6 bases). The CDR3 is 14 residues long. V was shortened by 5 bases and J by 7 bases, with 14 bases between the two germline ends. CDR1 MNHEY and CDR2 SVGAGI come from the germline V gene.

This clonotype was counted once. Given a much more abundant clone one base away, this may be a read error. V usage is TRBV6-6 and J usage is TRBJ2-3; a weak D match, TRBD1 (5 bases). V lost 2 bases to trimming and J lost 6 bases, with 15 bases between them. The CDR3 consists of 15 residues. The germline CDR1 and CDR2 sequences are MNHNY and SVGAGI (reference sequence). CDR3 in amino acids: CASSYATQGVDTQYF. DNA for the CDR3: TGTGCCAGCAGTTACGCCACGCAAGGGGTGGATACGCAGTATTTT.

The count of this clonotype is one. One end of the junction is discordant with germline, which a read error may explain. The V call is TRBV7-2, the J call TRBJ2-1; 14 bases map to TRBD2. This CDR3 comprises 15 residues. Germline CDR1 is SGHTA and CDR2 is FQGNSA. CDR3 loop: CASSPGLAGGNEQSF. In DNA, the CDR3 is TGTGCCAGCAGCCCCGGACTAGCGGGGGGCAATGAGCAGTCCTTC.

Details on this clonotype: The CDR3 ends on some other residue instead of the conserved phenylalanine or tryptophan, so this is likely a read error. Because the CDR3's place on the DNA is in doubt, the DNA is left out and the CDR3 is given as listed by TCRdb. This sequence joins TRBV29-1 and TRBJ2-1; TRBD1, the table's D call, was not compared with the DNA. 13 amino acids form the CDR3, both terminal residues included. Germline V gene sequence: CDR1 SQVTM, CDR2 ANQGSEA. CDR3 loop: CSVEGTVYNEQLL.

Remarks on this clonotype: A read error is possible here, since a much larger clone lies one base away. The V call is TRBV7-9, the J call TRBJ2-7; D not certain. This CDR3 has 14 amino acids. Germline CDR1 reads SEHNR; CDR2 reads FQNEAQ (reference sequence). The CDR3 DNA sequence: TGTGCCATCAGCTTAGAGATGCAGTCCTACGAGCAGTACTTC. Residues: CAISLEMQSYEQYF.

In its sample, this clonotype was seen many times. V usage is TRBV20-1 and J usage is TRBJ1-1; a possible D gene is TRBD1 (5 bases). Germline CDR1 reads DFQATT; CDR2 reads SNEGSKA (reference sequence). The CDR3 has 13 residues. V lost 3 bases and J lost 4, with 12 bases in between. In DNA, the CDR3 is TGCAGTGCTAGCAAGGCAGGGACCACTGAAGCTTTCTTT. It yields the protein CSASKAGTTEAFF.

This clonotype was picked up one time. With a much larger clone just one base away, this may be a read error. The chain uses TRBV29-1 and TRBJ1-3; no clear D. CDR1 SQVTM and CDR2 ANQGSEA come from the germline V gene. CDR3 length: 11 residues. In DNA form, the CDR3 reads TGCAGCGCACAACATGGAATCACCATATATTTT. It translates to CSAQHGITIYF.

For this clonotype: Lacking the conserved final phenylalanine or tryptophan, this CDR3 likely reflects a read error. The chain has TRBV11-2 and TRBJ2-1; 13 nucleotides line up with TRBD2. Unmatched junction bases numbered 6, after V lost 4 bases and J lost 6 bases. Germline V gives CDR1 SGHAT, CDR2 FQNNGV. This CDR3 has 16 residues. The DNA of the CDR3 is TGTGCCAGCAGCTCACCCGGGACTAGCGGGATCAATGAGCAGTTCCTC. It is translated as CASSSPGTSGINEQFL.

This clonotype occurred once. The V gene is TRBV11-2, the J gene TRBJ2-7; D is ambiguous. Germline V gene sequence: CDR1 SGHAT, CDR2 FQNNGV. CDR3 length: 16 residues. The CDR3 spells CASSLERARPLNERYV. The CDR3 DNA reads TGTGCCAGCAGCTTAGAACGGGCACGGCCTCTCAACGAGCGGTACGTC.

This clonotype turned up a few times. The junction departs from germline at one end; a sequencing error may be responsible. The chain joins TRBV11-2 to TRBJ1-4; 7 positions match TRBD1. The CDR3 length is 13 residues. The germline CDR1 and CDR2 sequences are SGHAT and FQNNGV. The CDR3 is CASRQGDSEKLSF. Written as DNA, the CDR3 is TGTGCCAGCCGCCAGGGGGACAGCGAAAAACTGTCTTTT. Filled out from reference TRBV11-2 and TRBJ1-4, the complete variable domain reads EAGVAQSPRYKIIEKRQSVAFWCNPISGHATLYWYQQILGQGPKLLIQFQNNGVVDDSQLPKDRFSAERLKGVDSTLKIQPAKLEDSAVYLCASRQGDSEKLSFGSGTQLSVL.

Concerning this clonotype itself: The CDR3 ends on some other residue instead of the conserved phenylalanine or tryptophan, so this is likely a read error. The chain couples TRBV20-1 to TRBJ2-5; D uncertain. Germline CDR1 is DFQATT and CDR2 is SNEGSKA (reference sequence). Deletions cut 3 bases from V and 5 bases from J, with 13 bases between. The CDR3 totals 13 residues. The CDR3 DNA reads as TGCAGTGCTAGTTTCGTGCCCGGTGAGACCCAGTACTAC. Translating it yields CSASFVPGETQYY.

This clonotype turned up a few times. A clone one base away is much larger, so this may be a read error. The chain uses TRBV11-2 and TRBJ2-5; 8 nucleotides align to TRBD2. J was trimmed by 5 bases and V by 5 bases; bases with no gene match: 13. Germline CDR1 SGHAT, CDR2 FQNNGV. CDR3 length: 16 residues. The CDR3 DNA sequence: TGTGCCAGCAGCCCAGGTTCTGGCGGGGGGCAGGAGACCCAGTACTTC. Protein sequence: CASSPGSGGGQETQYF.

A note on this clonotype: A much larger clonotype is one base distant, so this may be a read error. CDR3 loop: CASSDGTDSGNTIYF. The CDR3 DNA is TGTGCCAGCAGTGACGGGACTGACTCTGGAAACACCATATATTTT. The V gene is TRBV12-3 or TRBV12-4, the J gene TRBJ1-3, with TRBD1 as a possible D gene (5 bases). This CDR3 is 15 amino acids long. The V gene lost 5 bases and the J gene lost 0 bases, with 11 bases spanning the gap.

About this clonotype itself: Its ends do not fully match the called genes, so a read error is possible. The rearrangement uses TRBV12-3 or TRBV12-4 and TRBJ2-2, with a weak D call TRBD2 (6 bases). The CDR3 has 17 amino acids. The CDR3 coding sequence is TGTGCCAGTAGTTTATGGACGGGAGTAACGAAGACCGGGGAGCTGTTTTTT. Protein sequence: CASSLWTGVTKTGELFF.

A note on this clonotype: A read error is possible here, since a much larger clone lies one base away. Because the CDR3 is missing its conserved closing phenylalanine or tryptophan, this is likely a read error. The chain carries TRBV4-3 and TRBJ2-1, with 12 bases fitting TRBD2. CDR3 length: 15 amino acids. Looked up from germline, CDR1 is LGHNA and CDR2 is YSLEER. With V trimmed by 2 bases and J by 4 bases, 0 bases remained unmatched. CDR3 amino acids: CASSQLAGGYNEQFL. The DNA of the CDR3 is TGCGCCAGCAGCCAACTAGCGGGGGGGTACAATGAGCAGTTCCTC.

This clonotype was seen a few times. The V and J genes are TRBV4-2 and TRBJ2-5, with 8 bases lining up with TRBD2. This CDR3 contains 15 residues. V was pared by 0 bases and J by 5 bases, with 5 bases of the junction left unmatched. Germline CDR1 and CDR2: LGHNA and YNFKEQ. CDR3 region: CASSQDPRGGETQYF. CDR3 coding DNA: TGTGCCAGCAGCCAAGATCCCCGGGGGGGGGAGACCCAGTACTTC.

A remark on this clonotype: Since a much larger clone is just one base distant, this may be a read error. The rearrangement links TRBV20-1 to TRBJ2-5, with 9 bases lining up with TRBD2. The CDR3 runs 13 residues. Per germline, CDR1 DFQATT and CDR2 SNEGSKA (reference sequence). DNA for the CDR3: TGCAATGCTGGCGGGGGGGGAGGGGAGACCCAGTACTTC. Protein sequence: CNAGGGGGETQYF.

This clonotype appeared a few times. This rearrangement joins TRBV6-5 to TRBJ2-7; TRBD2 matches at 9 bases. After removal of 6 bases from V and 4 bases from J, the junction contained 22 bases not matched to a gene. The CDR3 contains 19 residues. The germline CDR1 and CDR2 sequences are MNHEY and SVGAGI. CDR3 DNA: TGTGCCAGCAGCCCCGCGGGAGGGAGTATAAGGGAGGGGCTATACGAGCAGTACTTC. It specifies CASSPAGGSIREGLYEQYF.

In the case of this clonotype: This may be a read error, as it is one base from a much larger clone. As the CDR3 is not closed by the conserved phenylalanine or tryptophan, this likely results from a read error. The CDR3 spells CASRRQGIDTEAFL. The DNA for the CDR3 is TGTGCCAGCAGGAGACAGGGGATAGACACTGAAGCTTTCCTT. The chain recombines TRBV7-3 with TRBJ1-1; 8 bases agree with TRBD1. V lost 6 bases, J lost 3 bases, and 6 bases stayed unmatched. Germline-derived CDR1 and CDR2 are SGHTA and FQGTGA. The CDR3 sequence is 14 residues long.

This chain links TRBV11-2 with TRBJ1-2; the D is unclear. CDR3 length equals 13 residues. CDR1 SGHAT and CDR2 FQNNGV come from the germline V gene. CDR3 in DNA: TGTGATAGCAGCCCTGATCGCTACTGTGGCTACACCTTC. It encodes CDSSPDRYCGYTF.

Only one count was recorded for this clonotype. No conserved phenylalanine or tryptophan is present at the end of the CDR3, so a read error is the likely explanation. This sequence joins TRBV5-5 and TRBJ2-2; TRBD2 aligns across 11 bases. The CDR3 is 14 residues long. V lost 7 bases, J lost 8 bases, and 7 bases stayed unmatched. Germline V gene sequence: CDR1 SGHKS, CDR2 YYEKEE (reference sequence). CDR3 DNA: TGTGCCAGCGGCCTAGCGGGAGGCACGGGGGAGCTGTTTTCT. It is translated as CASGLAGGTGELFS.